Listed here are 22 T cell receptor beta chains from one sample, sequenced in a study of vaccination effects on CD4 cells after COVID-19. Before any sequencing was done, the ViraFEST assay used viral peptide pools to expand antigen-specific CD4+ T cells. Investigators separated out CD4+ T cells once less than 11 days of culture had passed. Vaccine recipients lacked prior SARS-CoV-2 infection and had negative nucleocapsid antibodies. No antigen is known for these receptors. TCRdb keeps only in-frame clones here, not all; method: immunoSEQ multiplex PCR. The table includes about 38,000 clones, roughly 70% detected once. The input for sequencing was CD4+ T cells from PBMCs cultured with SARS-CoV-2 spike peptides, taken before COVID-19 vaccination. The source is a human donor who received a COVID-19 vaccine.

This clone rates as medium-sized. The chain links TRBV28 to TRBJ2-6; 8 nucleotides agree with TRBD1. Germline V gene sequence: CDR1 MDHEN, CDR2 SYDVKM. The ends lost 8 bases at V and 3 bases at J; junction bases unmatched: 3. CDR3 length: 14 residues. The CDR3 spells CASETGVGANVLTF. The CDR3 DNA follows: TGTGCCAGCGAGACAGGGGTTGGGGCCAACGTCCTGACTTTC. Full variable domain (remainder filled in from reference TRBV28 and TRBJ2-6): DVKVTQSSRYLVKRTGEKVFLECVQDMDHENMFWYRQDPGLGLRLIYFSYDVKMKEKGDIPEGYSVSREKKERFSLILESASTNQTSMYLCASETGVGANVLTFGAGSRLTVL.

The chain employs TRBV6-5 and TRBJ2-1; tentative D call: TRBD1 (5 bases). V lost 5 bases and J 6 bases, leaving 5 bases between the germline ends. This CDR3 region has 11 residues. Germline V gives CDR1 MNHEY, CDR2 SVGAGI. The CDR3 loop is CASSQGNEQFF. In nucleotides, the CDR3 is TGTGCCAGCAGTCAGGGCAATGAGCAGTTCTTC.

In this sample, this clone turned up once. The rearrangement uses TRBV6-1 and TRBJ2-3, with 10 bases aligning to TRBD2. Trimming removed 0 bases from V and 0 bases from J; junction bases left unmatched: 6. The CDR3 is made up of 18 amino acids. Germline loops: CDR1 MNHNS, CDR2 SASEGT. DNA for the CDR3: TGTGCCAGCAGTGAAGCGGTGGCTAGCGGGAGAAGCACAGATACGCAGTATTTT. This translates into CASSEAVASGRSTDTQYF.

V gene TRBV6-5 combines with J gene TRBJ2-1; 13 nucleotides match TRBD2. This CDR3 is 12 amino acids long. The V segment lost 7 bases and the J segment 13 bases; nucleotides outside the gene matches: 4. Germline V CDR1 and CDR2: MNHEY, SVGAGI. The chain's CDR3 is CASIQGLAGQFF. CDR3 bases: TGTGCCAGCATCCAGGGACTAGCGGGACAGTTCTTC.

V is TRBV3-1 (or the pseudogene TRBV3-2) and J is TRBJ1-5; D is unclear. Germline CDR1 and CDR2: LGHDT and YNNKEL (reference sequence). The CDR3 totals 13 residues. V lost 4 bases to trimming and J lost 4 bases, with 8 bases between them. In DNA, the CDR3 is TGTGCCAGCAGCCCCCAGGTGAATCAGCCCCAGCATTTT. Its translation: CASSPQVNQPQHF.

CDR3 bases: TGTGCCAGCTCACCCCGGGGCGGAGAGGATAGCAATCAGCCCCAGCATTTT. Its protein is CASSPRGGEDSNQPQHF. This chain uses TRBV18 with TRBJ1-5, with a weak D call TRBD1 (5 bases). Trimming removed 3 bases from V and 0 bases from J, with 15 bases in between. Germline CDR1 KGHSH, CDR2 LQKENI. This CDR3 has 17 amino acids. Full variable domain (outside the CDR3, taken from reference TRBV18 and TRBJ1-5): NAGVMQNPRHLVRRRGQEARLRCSPMKGHSHVYWYRQLPEEGLKFMVYLQKENIIDESGMPKERFSAEFPKEGPSILRIQQVVRGDSAAYFCASSPRGGEDSNQPQHFGDGTRLSIL.

V and J are TRBV6-5 and TRBJ2-1; D is perhaps TRBD2 (5 bases). Germline V gene lookup returns CDR1 MNHEY and CDR2 SVGAGI. This CDR3 spans 14 amino acids. Between the trimmed V and J ends, which lost 7 bases and 5 bases, there was a span of 15 bases. The CDR3 region is CASNEGRRHNEQFF. DNA for the CDR3: TGTGCCAGCAACGAGGGAAGGCGGCACAATGAGCAGTTCTTC.

The chain employs TRBV13 and TRBJ2-7; the match to TRBD2 covers 8 bases. V shed 4 bases, J shed 1 base, and the junction held 6 bases outside the gene matches. This CDR3 region has 15 residues. The germline gives CDR1 PRHDT, CDR2 FYEKMQ (reference sequence). CDR3 amino acids: CASSSSGGKSYEQYF. CDR3 bases: TGTGCCAGCAGCTCCAGCGGGGGAAAGTCCTACGAGCAGTACTTC.

The chain links TRBV27 to TRBJ2-7, with 12 bases aligning to TRBD1. Germline V gene data show CDR1 as MNHEY and CDR2 as SMNVEV (reference sequence). The CDR3 extends over 15 amino acids. The J segment lost 7 bases and the V segment lost 4 bases, leaving 8 bases of the junction unmatched. The CDR3 nucleotides read TGTGCCAGCAGTTCCCTGGGACAGGGGGCAGGGGAGCAGTACTTC. It specifies CASSSLGQGAGEQYF.

V is TRBV19 and J is TRBJ2-7; 9 bases are shared with TRBD1. The CDR3 is 15 residues long. The V segment lost 7 bases and the J segment 3 bases; nucleotides outside the gene matches: 10. The V gene's germline CDR1 is LNHDA and CDR2 SQIVND (reference sequence). The CDR3 nucleotides read TGTGCCAGTACGGATCCCGGGACAGGGATCTACGAGCAGTACTTC. As protein: CASTDPGTGIYEQYF.

The chain recombines TRBV6-4 with TRBJ2-7; TRBD2 might be the D (6 bases). This CDR3 region has 16 residues. Germline lookup yields CDR1 MRHNA and CDR2 SNTAGT. Trimming stripped 5 bases from V and 5 bases from J, with 22 bases between. This chain's CDR3 is CASSPLLSGKCHEQYF. CDR3 nucleotide sequence: TGTGCCAGCAGTCCCCTCCTTAGCGGAAAATGCCACGAGCAGTACTTC.

The rearrangement joins TRBV27 to TRBJ2-7; D possibly corresponds to TRBD2 (6 bases). CDR3 size: 15 residues. V lost 6 bases and J 2 bases, leaving 17 bases between the germline ends. Germline values: CDR1 MNHEY, CDR2 SMNVEV (reference sequence). Here the CDR3 DNA reads TGTGCCAGCAGCCTCCGCGGAGCGGGCGCCTACGAGCAGTACTTC. This sequence encodes CASSLRGAGAYEQYF.

This clone was recorded a few times. The same CDR3 can be traced to other DNA sequences in this sample. The V and J genes are TRBV6-2 or TRBV6-3 and TRBJ1-1, with D possibly matching TRBD1 (5 bases). Germline loops: CDR1 MNHEY, CDR2 SVGEGT. Between the trimmed V and J ends, which lost 2 bases and 1 base, there was a span of 5 bases. The CDR3 consists of 13 residues. Here the CDR3 reads CASSYGGNTEAFF. The CDR3 DNA is TGTGCCAGCAGTTACGGGGGGAACACTGAAGCTTTCTTT.

This chain uses TRBV5-3 with TRBJ1-4; D possibly corresponds to TRBD1 (5 bases). TRBV5-3 is recorded as an ORF, its role being uncertain. The V end lost 5 bases, the J end lost 8 bases, and 16 bases lay between the germline ends. There are 14 residues in the CDR3. CDR3 sequence: CARRFRQKGEKLFF. CDR3 sequence (DNA): TGTGCCAGAAGATTTCGACAGAAGGGGGAAAAACTGTTTTTT.

With regard to this clone: At one of its ends the junction is not consistent with the germline gene, which may arise from a read error. V is TRBV11-1 and J is TRBJ1-4; TRBD1 might be the D (6 bases). The CDR3 has 15 amino acids. Germline CDR1 is SGHAT and CDR2 is FQDESV (reference sequence). The CDR3 sequence: CASTLVGTPGEKLFF. The CDR3 DNA follows: TGTGCCAGCACCTTAGTGGGGACACCTGGTGAAAAACTGTTTTTT.

This chain connects TRBV29-1 to TRBJ2-7, with 10 positions matching TRBD2. The V gene's germline CDR1 is SQVTM and CDR2 ANQGSEA. Trimming took 8 bases from V and 0 from J; bases not matched to a gene: 10. The CDR3 extends over 15 amino acids. The CDR3 sequence: CSPPSSGSISYEQYF. CDR3 DNA sequence: TGCAGCCCCCCCTCTAGCGGGAGTATCTCCTACGAGCAGTACTTC.

The chain links TRBV10-3 to TRBJ2-1, with 11 positions matching TRBD2. The CDR3 is 18 residues long. V lost 0 bases, J lost 4 bases, and 8 bases stayed unmatched. Germline CDR1 is ENHRY and CDR2 is SYGVKD. The CDR3 DNA reads as TGTGCCATCAGTGAGTCGAGGGTCCTAGCGGGGGGATACAATGAGCAGTTCTTC. This translates into CAISESRVLAGGYNEQFF.

This sequence joins TRBV7-9 and TRBJ2-7; D possibly uses TRBD1 or TRBD2 (5 bases each). Germline V gene data show CDR1 as SEHNR and CDR2 as FQNEAQ (reference sequence). The CDR3 sequence is 13 residues long. The ends were cut back, 0 bases at V and 6 bases at J, with 9 bases in the middle. The CDR3 here is CASSLAGGSEQYF. CDR3 nucleotide sequence: TGTGCCAGCAGCTTAGCTGGGGGTAGCGAGCAGTACTTC.

This chain uses TRBV19 with TRBJ2-2; possibly TRBD1 or TRBD2 for D (5 bases each). Trimming removed 7 bases from V and 6 bases from J, with 18 bases in between. Germline V lookup: CDR1 LNHDA, CDR2 SQIVND (reference sequence). This CDR3 is 15 amino acids long. The CDR3 nucleotides read TGTGCCAGTACCGCGCTAGATCGGGACGCCGGGGAGCTGTTTTTT. Translated: CASTALDRDAGELFF.

The chain employs TRBV7-2 and TRBJ2-5; D unclear. The CDR3 has 13 amino acids. Germline V gives CDR1 SGHTA, CDR2 FQGNSA. Trimming shortened V by 5 bases and J by 2 bases, and 9 bases separated the two germline ends. CDR3 DNA: TGTGCCAGCAGCGTAAGGGTACAAGAGACCCAGTACTTC. It codes for CASSVRVQETQYF.

This clone has just one count. This chain uses TRBV6-6 with TRBJ2-7; no clear D. The CDR3 has 14 amino acids. Germline V lookup: CDR1 MNHNY, CDR2 SVGAGI (reference sequence). The V end lost 0 bases, the J end lost 1 base, and 7 bases lay between the germline ends. The CDR3 sequence: CASSYSSDSYEQYF. As DNA, the CDR3 is TGTGCCAGCAGTTACTCGTCGGATTCCTACGAGCAGTACTTC.

V usage is TRBV5-1 and J usage is TRBJ1-3, with D uncertain. Trimming took off 4 bases at V and 0 bases at J, with 11 bases between the two ends. The length of the CDR3 is 15 residues. CDR1 and CDR2 (germline): SGHRS, YFSETQ. The CDR3 coding sequence is TGCGCCAGCAGCACCGGAACCAACTCTGGAAACACCATATATTTT. Translated, it gives CASSTGTNSGNTIYF.